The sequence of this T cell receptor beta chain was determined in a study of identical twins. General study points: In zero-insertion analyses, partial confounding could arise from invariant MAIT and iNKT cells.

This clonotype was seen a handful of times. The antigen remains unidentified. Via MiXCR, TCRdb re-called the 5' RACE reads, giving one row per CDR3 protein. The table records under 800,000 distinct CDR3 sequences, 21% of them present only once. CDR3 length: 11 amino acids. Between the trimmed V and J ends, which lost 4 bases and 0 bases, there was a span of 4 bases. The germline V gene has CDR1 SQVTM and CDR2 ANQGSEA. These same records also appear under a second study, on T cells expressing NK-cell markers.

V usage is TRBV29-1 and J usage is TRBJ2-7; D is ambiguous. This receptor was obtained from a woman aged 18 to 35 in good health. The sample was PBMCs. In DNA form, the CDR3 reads TGCAGCGTTGGGTTCTCCTACGAGCAGTACTTC. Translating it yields CSVGFSYEQYF.